This T cell receptor (beta chain) was sequenced in a study of control samples from healthy donors and cancer patients. TCRdb keeps only in-frame clones here, not all; method: immunoSEQ multiplex PCR. The data contain about 49,000 clones, 65% to 90% of them singletons. CDR1 and CDR2 (germline): MNHEY, SMNVEV (reference sequence). This CDR3 is 18 amino acids long. V shed 4 bases and J 11 bases; nucleotides not matched to a gene: 18. The sequence came from a woman in her forties or fifties with lung cancer. The chain is built from TRBV27 and TRBJ1-4; TRBD1 aligns across 11 bases. What was sequenced was PBMCs. The CDR3 region has the DNA TGTGCCAGCAGTTCACCGTCGGGGACAGGGGGGAGATTAAGGAAACTGTTTTTT. It yields the protein CASSSPSGTGGRLRKLFF.